The following is a T cell receptor (beta chain) sequence with its context. Its antigen remains unknown. These data belong to a study of beta chain features in type 1 diabetes. Study-level points and caveats: Shortening of TCRB CDR3s, moderate but significant, appeared in all four CD4+ subsets of Type 1 diabetes patients.

Reverse transcribing all isolated RNA meant expressed TCRB transcripts were sequenced. Clones were sequenced by immunoSEQ multiplex PCR, and TCRdb holds only the in-frame ones, with some missing. Here the sample spans roughly 400,000 clones, over 8.5% being singletons. The CDR3 length is 17 residues. Germline V lookup: CDR1 MNHEY, CDR2 SMNVEV (reference sequence). Trimming pared 0 bases from V and 1 base from J, leaving 14 bases between. The V and J genes are TRBV27 and TRBJ2-3; maybe TRBD2 (6 bases). The specimen sequenced was central memory CD4+ T cells from blood. The source is a man aged 30 to 39 with type 1 diabetes. CDR3 sequence (DNA): TGTGCCAGCAGTTTATCCCCTCCTGGAGGGGGCACAGATACGCAGTATTTT. This codes for CASSLSPPGGGTDTQYF.